This T cell receptor beta chain was identified in a study of lymphopenia after photon versus proton radiotherapy. The data were produced by immunoSEQ multiplex PCR, yet TCRdb's version contains in-frame clones alone and is incomplete. The sample includes about 70,000 clones, around 90% of them seen just once. The CDR3 covers 16 residues. Germline V gene data show CDR1 as MNHNY and CDR2 as SVGAGI (reference sequence). The ends lost 7 bases at V and 4 bases at J; junction bases unmatched: 14. The chain employs TRBV6-6 and TRBJ2-7; 9 positions agree with TRBD2. This TCR was recovered from a woman aged 40 to 55 with cholangiocarcinoma. Sample: peripheral blood, taken from a patient treated with photon-based radiotherapy. CDR3 coding DNA: TGTGCCAGCACCCAAATCGCGGTAGCGGGAGTATACGAGCAGTACTTC. Amino acids: CASTQIAVAGVYEQYF.